This T cell receptor beta chain was identified in a study of cytomegalovirus exposure and HLA in healthy donors. PCR was performed using 60 Vbeta and 13 Jbeta primers. Sequenced by immunoSEQ multiplex PCR; TCRdb stores in-frame clones only, minus some. The sample lists 150,000 to 160,000 clones; under 85% were seen once. This clone was seen only a few times. CDR1 and CDR2 from the germline V gene are MGHRA and YSYEKL. CDR3 length: 15 amino acids. Trimming removed 1 base at V and 1 base at J, with 10 bases between. Sequenced input: PBMCs. This clonotype originated in a man between 18 and 29 years old in good health and CMV-seronegative. The V call is TRBV4-1, the J call TRBJ2-5; the D is unclear. As DNA, the CDR3 is TGCGCCAGCAGCCAAGCTTTCGCCGGCCAAGAGACCCAGTACTTC. Its translation: CASSQAFAGQETQYF.